Shown below are 4 T cell receptor beta chains from a single sample sequenced in a study of CXCR3-negative and CXCR3-positive naive CD8 T cells. Each TRB cDNA library was prepared by 5' RACE (with UMI labels). After re-calling the 5' RACE reads, TCRdb lists one entry per CDR3 protein, DNA absent. This sample carries some 40,000 distinct CDR3 sequences, with about 7.7% going to the ten biggest clones. Sequencing was performed on memory CD8+ T cells from blood. These TCRs come from a human donor in good health. Some clones in this sample may be carry-over from other donors' samples.

The gene calls are TRBV29-1 and TRBJ2-1; as DNA is missing, the TRBD1 call by TCRdb cannot be tested. The CDR3 loop spans 14 amino acids. In germline, CDR1 is SQVTM, CDR2 ANQGSEA. The CDR3 sequence is CSVEERGERDEQFF.

The chain carries TRBV28 and TRBJ2-2; TCRdb's D call of TRBD1 is untestable without DNA. Per germline, CDR1 MDHEN and CDR2 SYDVKM. The CDR3 is 12 residues long. CDR3 amino acids: CASSPLPGELFF. Variable domain in full (rest from reference TRBV28 and TRBJ2-2): DVKVTQSSRYLVKRTGEKVFLECVQDMDHENMFWYRQDPGLGLRLIYFSYDVKMKEKGDIPEGYSVSREKKERFSLILESASTNQTSMYLCASSPLPGELFFGEGSRLTVL.

The CDR3 sequence is CASSGTPGLLQTQYF. This chain connects TRBV9 to TRBJ2-5; no DNA is available, so the TRBD2 call from TCRdb remains unchecked. Germline CDR1 SGDLS, CDR2 YYNGEE. This CDR3 is built from 15 residues.

V and J are TRBV20-1 and TRBJ1-1; no DNA is available, so the TRBD1 call from TCRdb remains unchecked. CDR1 is DFQATT, CDR2 SNEGSKA, per germline (reference sequence). This CDR3 has 15 amino acids. CDR3 region: CSAPGVVDLRTEAFF.